The 7 T cell receptor beta chains presented below share a single source sample, sequenced in a study of beta chain features in type 1 diabetes. cDNA synthesis used the whole RNA isolate, giving expressed TCRB sequences. Libraries were prepared by immunoSEQ multiplex PCR; TCRdb keeps only in-frame clonotypes and omits some of them. The sample lists about 110,000 clones, almost 40% occurring once. Sequenced: stem cell memory CD4+ T cells from blood. These receptors were taken from a woman aged 18-30 years in good health.

There are a few counts of this clone. The chain has TRBV7-2 and TRBJ2-5; TRBD2 might be the D (5 bases). The CDR3 sequence is 15 residues long. Trimming took off 1 base at V and 2 bases at J, with 11 bases between the two ends. Germline CDR1 is SGHTA and CDR2 is FQGNSA. CDR3 sequence reads: CASSLDAGDQETQYF. CDR3 DNA: TGTGCCAGCAGCTTAGATGCCGGGGATCAAGAGACCCAGTACTTC.

The chain uses TRBV18 and TRBJ1-3; no reliable D call. V lost 0 bases to trimming and J lost 0 bases, with 12 bases between them. This CDR3 is 17 amino acids long. Looked up from germline, CDR1 is KGHSH and CDR2 is LQKENI. In DNA form, the CDR3 reads TGTGCCAGCTCACCACCGGGAGGCGTTCACTCTGGAAACACCATATATTTT. This gives the protein CASSPPGGVHSGNTIYF.

This clone was seen a single time. The chain links TRBV6-1 to TRBJ1-2; D might be TRBD1 (6 bases). V was trimmed by 6 bases and J by 3 bases, leaving 14 bases between them. This CDR3 contains 14 residues. Germline loops: CDR1 MNHNS, CDR2 SASEGT. The CDR3 DNA follows: TGTGCCAGCAGATTACAGGGATGGGACTATGGCTACACCTTC. Protein sequence: CASRLQGWDYGYTF.

V is TRBV7-9 and J is TRBJ2-2; D perhaps matches TRBD2 (6 bases). Germline loops: CDR1 SEHNR, CDR2 FQNEAQ (reference sequence). The CDR3 runs to 15 residues. V gave up 3 bases and J gave up 4 bases, with 12 bases separating them. The CDR3: CASSFTGSATGELFF. The CDR3, as DNA: TGTGCCAGCAGCTTTACCGGGAGCGCCACCGGGGAGCTGTTTTTT.

This clone has only a few counts. The chain combines TRBV7-9 with TRBJ2-7; no definite D call. This CDR3 is 11 amino acids long. V shed 5 bases and J shed 3 bases, with 5 bases lying between them. The germline CDR1 and CDR2 sequences are SEHNR and FQNEAQ (reference sequence). DNA for the CDR3: TGTGCCAGCAGCCCTAACTACGAGCAGTACTTC. Translated: CASSPNYEQYF.

The chain has TRBV7-3 and TRBJ2-2, with TRBD1 matching over 8 bases. Germline lookup yields CDR1 SGHTA and CDR2 FQGTGA. CDR3 size: 14 residues. The V gene end was trimmed by 5 bases and the J gene end by 5 bases; junction bases not matched to a gene: 4. Written as DNA, the CDR3 is TGTGCCAGCAGCAGCGACAGGGGTACCGGGGAGCTGTTTTTT. This codes for CASSSDRGTGELFF.

Regarding this clone: Other DNA sequences in this sample translate to the same CDR3. Here the CDR3 reads CASRAGMTNEQFF. CDR3 in DNA: TGTGCCAGCAGAGCGGGTATGACAAATGAGCAGTTCTTC. The chain uses TRBV28 and TRBJ2-1; TRBD2 is a possible D gene (6 bases). The CDR3 has 13 amino acids. Germline V CDR1 and CDR2: MDHEN, SYDVKM. Trimming cost V 6 bases and J 7 bases, with 13 bases left between them.